These 14 T cell receptor beta chains were sequenced from one sample in a study of cytomegalovirus exposure and HLA in healthy donors. 60 Vbeta and 13 Jbeta primers were used in PCR. Produced via immunoSEQ multiplex PCR; TCRdb's table is partial and in-frame only. Among about 170,000 clones, 85% were seen once, and the ten largest hold 1%. The sample comprised PBMCs. These TCRs come from a boy aged 2-15 years in good health and CMV-seronegative.

V and J are TRBV15 and TRBJ2-1; TRBD2 aligns across 8 bases. V was clipped by 0 bases and J by 3 bases; unmatched bases: 13. CDR1 is LNHNV and CDR2 is YYDKDF in the germline V gene (reference sequence). The length of the CDR3 is 19 residues. The CDR3 loop reads CATSRENEAGGGIYNEQFF. For the CDR3, the DNA is TGTGCCACCAGCAGAGAGAATGAAGCGGGCGGGGGGATCTACAATGAGCAGTTCTTC.

The gene calls are TRBV6-5 and TRBJ2-4, with 9 bases fitting TRBD1. V shed 6 bases, J shed 8 bases, and the junction held 11 bases outside the gene matches. The CDR3 is 15 residues long. Germline CDR1 and CDR2: MNHEY and SVGAGI. The CDR3 region has the DNA TGTGCCAGCAGAGAGCAGACAGGGGGAGCAGACATTCAGTACTTC. Residues: CASREQTGGADIQYF.

This chain connects TRBV2 to TRBJ1-2; no reliable D call. Germline-derived CDR1 and CDR2 are SNHLY and FYNNEI. V dropped 8 bases and J dropped 5 bases, with 9 bases sitting between them. The CDR3 spans 11 residues. As DNA, the CDR3 is TGTGCCAGCGCCGCGGAGTATGGCTACACCTTC. It translates to CASAAEYGYTF.

The sample holds a few counts of this clone. This rearrangement joins TRBV13 to TRBJ2-7; the match to TRBD1 covers 8 bases. CDR3 length equals 15 residues. The germline CDR1 and CDR2 sequences are PRHDT and FYEKMQ (reference sequence). The V gene end was trimmed by 4 bases and the J gene end by 7 bases; junction bases not matched to a gene: 12. CDR3 sequence (DNA): TGTGCCAGCAGCTCGACAGGGGCCGCAGTGAGGGAGCAGTACTTC. It is translated as CASSSTGAAVREQYF. Full variable domain (missing parts from reference TRBV13 and TRBJ2-7): AAGVIQSPRHLIKEKRETATLKCYPIPRHDTVYWYQQGPGQDPQFLISFYEKMQSDKGSIPDRFSAQQFSDYHSELNMSSLELGDSALYFCASSSTGAAVREQYFGPGTRLTVT.

The chain has TRBV11-2 and TRBJ2-4; D is possibly TRBD1 (5 bases). V was pared by 5 bases and J by 0 bases, with 17 bases between. The CDR3 contains 17 residues. Germline CDR1 reads SGHAT; CDR2 reads FQNNGV. The DNA for the CDR3 is TGTGCCAGCAGCGGGGCCCCGTCGTTCCTAGCCAAAAACATTCAGTACTTC. It yields the protein CASSGAPSFLAKNIQYF.

The V call is TRBV19, the J call TRBJ2-1, with D perhaps matching TRBD1 (6 bases). V lost 3 bases, J lost 1 base, and 10 bases lay in between. This CDR3 region has 15 residues. Germline-derived CDR1 and CDR2 are LNHDA and SQIVND (reference sequence). The CDR3 nucleotides read TGTGCCAGTAGTATTCGGACAGCGTCCTACAATGAGCAGTTCTTC. It translates to CASSIRTASYNEQFF. Full variable domain (rest looked up from reference TRBV19 and TRBJ2-1): DGGITQSPKYLFRKEGQNVTLSCEQNLNHDAMYWYRQDPGQGLRLIYYSQIVNDFQKGDIAEGYSVSREKKESFPLTVTSAQKNPTAFYLCASSIRTASYNEQFFGPGTRLTVL.

V is TRBV9 and J is TRBJ2-1, with 10 bases that match TRBD2. Germline V gives CDR1 SGDLS, CDR2 YYNGEE. Germline trimming cut 3 bases from V and 3 bases from J; bases unmatched to any gene: 9. CDR3 size: 17 residues. CDR3 DNA sequence: TGTGCCAGCAGCGGGTCGACGGAGCGGGAGGGCTACAATGAGCAGTTCTTC. Amino acid sequence: CASSGSTEREGYNEQFF.

This sequence joins TRBV28 and TRBJ1-5; 9 bases match TRBD1. CDR1 is MDHEN, CDR2 SYDVKM, per germline. The junction had 8 bases not matched to a gene; V was cut back by 6 bases and J by 2 bases. The CDR3 spans 16 residues. The CDR3 sequence: CASRGDRARGNQPQHF. The CDR3 DNA reads TGTGCCAGCAGAGGGGACAGGGCTCGTGGCAATCAGCCCCAGCATTTT.

This clone turned up a few times. The chain employs TRBV7-2 and TRBJ1-1; D might be TRBD1 (6 bases). The CDR3 extends over 13 amino acids. In germline, CDR1 is SGHTA, CDR2 FQGNSA. The germline V and J ends were trimmed by 3 bases and 4 bases, with 9 bases remaining between them. CDR3 region: CASSFTGTTEAFF. The DNA of the CDR3 is TGTGCCAGCAGCTTTACAGGGACCACTGAAGCTTTCTTT.

Only one count was recorded for this clone. The rearrangement links TRBV5-1 to TRBJ2-3; D is possibly TRBD1 (5 bases). Germline-derived CDR1 and CDR2 are SGHRS and YFSETQ. V was cut by 1 base and J by 5 bases, with 11 bases left in between. CDR3 length: 14 amino acids. The CDR3 DNA reads TGCGCCAGCAGCTTGAATGGGGCAATAGATACGCAGTATTTT. Translation gives CASSLNGAIDTQYF.

The V and J genes are TRBV9 and TRBJ1-1, with D maybe TRBD1 (6 bases). The CDR3 totals 15 residues. Deletions cut 3 bases from V and 2 bases from J, with 14 bases between. Germline V lookup: CDR1 SGDLS, CDR2 YYNGEE. The chain's CDR3 is CASSARTVPNTEAFF. The CDR3 nucleotides are TGTGCCAGCAGCGCCCGGACAGTACCCAACACTGAAGCTTTCTTT.

A few counts support this clone. The CDR3, as DNA: TGTGCCAGCAGTTACAGGGGGACCTACAATGAGCAGTTCTTC. Protein product: CASSYRGTYNEQFF. V is TRBV7-9 and J is TRBJ2-1; the match to TRBD1 covers 8 bases. Trimming took 6 bases from V and 2 from J; bases not matched to a gene: 3. Germline-derived CDR1 and CDR2 are SEHNR and FQNEAQ (reference sequence). The length of the CDR3 is 14 residues.

V gene TRBV5-1 combines with J gene TRBJ1-1, with 8 bases matching TRBD1. CDR1 and CDR2 from the germline V gene are SGHRS and YFSETQ. With V trimmed by 4 bases and J by 7 bases, 6 bases remained unmatched. This CDR3 comprises 13 residues. CDR3 DNA: TGCGCCAGCAGCGATCAGGGGGCAGGTGAAGCTTTCTTT. Encoded protein: CASSDQGAGEAFF.

The chain is built from TRBV4-1 and TRBJ2-7, with D perhaps matching TRBD2 (6 bases). V lost 6 bases to trimming and J lost 0 bases, with 18 bases between them. Germline-derived CDR1 and CDR2 are MGHRA and YSYEKL. CDR3 length equals 16 residues. The CDR3 sequence: CASSPRERGLSYEQYF. For the CDR3, the DNA is TGCGCCAGCAGTCCCCGGGAGAGGGGACTCTCCTACGAGCAGTACTTC.